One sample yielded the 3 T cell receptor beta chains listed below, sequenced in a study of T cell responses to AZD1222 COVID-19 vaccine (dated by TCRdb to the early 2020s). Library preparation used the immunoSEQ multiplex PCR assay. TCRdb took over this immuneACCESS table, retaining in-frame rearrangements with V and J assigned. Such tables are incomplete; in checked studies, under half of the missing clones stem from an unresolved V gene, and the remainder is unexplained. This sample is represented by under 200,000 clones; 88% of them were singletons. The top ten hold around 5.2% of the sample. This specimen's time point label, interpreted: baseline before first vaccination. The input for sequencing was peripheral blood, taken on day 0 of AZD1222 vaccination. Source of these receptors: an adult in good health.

In DNA form, the CDR3 reads TGTGCCAGCAGCCAGGAGGGGAACCCCTATGGCTACACCTTC. This translates into CASSQEGNPYGYTF. This chain connects TRBV7-3 to TRBJ1-2; a possible D gene is TRBD1 (5 bases). Trimming took 5 bases from V and 4 from J, leaving 14 bases between them. The CDR3 covers 14 residues. Germline V gene lookup returns CDR1 SGHTA and CDR2 FQGTGA.

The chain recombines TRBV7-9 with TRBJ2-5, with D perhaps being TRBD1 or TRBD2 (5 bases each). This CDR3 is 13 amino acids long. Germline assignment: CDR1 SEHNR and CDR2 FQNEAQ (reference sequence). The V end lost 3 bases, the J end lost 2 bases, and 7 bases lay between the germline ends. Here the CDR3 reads CASSFGAQETQYF. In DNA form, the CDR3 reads TGTGCCAGCAGCTTCGGGGCTCAAGAGACCCAGTACTTC.

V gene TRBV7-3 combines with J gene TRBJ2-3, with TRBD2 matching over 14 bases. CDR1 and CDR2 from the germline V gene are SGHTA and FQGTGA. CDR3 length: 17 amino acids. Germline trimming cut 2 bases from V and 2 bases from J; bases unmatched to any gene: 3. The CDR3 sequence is CASSLGTSGGYTDTQYF. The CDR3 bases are TGTGCCAGCAGCTTAGGGACTAGCGGGGGATACACAGATACGCAGTATTTT.